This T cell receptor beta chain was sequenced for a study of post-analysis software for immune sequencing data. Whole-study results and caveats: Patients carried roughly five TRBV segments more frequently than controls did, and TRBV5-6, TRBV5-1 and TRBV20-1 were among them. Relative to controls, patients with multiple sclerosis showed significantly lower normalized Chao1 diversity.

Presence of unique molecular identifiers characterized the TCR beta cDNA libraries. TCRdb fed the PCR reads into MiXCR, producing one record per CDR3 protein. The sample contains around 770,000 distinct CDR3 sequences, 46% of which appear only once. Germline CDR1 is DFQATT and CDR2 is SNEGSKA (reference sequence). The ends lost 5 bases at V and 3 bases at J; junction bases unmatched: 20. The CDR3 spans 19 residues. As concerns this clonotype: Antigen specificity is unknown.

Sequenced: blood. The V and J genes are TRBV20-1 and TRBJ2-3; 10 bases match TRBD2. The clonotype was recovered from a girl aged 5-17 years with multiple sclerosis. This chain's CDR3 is CSAVPGLAPDTGPTDTQYF. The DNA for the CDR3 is TGCAGTGCTGTTCCGGGACTAGCGCCAGATACGGGACCGACAGATACGCAGTATTTT.